The 31 T cell receptor beta chains listed next were all sequenced from one sample in a study of blood T cell repertoires in COVID-19. Generated by immunoSEQ multiplex PCR, the TCRdb table keeps only in-frame clones and is missing some. The sample has about 130,000 clones, around 83% seen once. The sequenced material came from peripheral blood. These receptors came from a woman older than 75 with acute or convalescent COVID-19.

V is TRBV4-2 and J is TRBJ2-1; 8 positions match TRBD2. From germline, CDR1 is LGHNA and CDR2 YNFKEQ. After removal of 0 bases from V and 5 bases from J, the junction contained 6 bases not matched to a gene. The CDR3 has 16 residues. CDR3 DNA: TGTGCCAGCAGCCAAGAAAGCGAGCGGGGGAACAATGAGCAGTTCTTC. The encoded protein is CASSQESERGNNEQFF.

This clone appeared a few times. The gene calls are TRBV7-9 and TRBJ1-1; D ambiguous. V lost 5 bases, J lost 2 bases, and 12 bases lay in between. Germline values: CDR1 SEHNR, CDR2 FQNEAQ (reference sequence). The CDR3 length is 14 residues. CDR3 amino acids: CASSPAGSNTEAFF. The CDR3, as DNA: TGTGCCAGCAGCCCAGCGGGTTCCAACACTGAAGCTTTCTTT.

The J gene is TRBJ1-5, the V gene TRBV24-1; 8 bases are shared with TRBD1. Germline V CDR1 and CDR2: KGHDR, SFDVKD. This CDR3 is 13 amino acids long. V lost 9 bases to trimming and J lost 7 bases; unmatched junction nucleotides: 7. The DNA for the CDR3 is TGTGCCACCCCAAACAGGGGGAGGCAGCCCCAGCATTTT. It is translated as CATPNRGRQPQHF.

The chain links TRBV10-3 to TRBJ2-7; 12 bases are a match to TRBD2. Germline V lookup: CDR1 ENHRY, CDR2 SYGVKD. The ends lost 6 bases at V and 3 bases at J; junction bases unmatched: 9. This CDR3 region has 16 residues. In nucleotides, the CDR3 is TGTGCCATCAGCAAAGGGACTAGCGGGTGGGTCTACGAGCAGTACTTC. This encodes CAISKGTSGWVYEQYF.

The gene calls are TRBV10-3 and TRBJ1-2, with D possibly being TRBD1 (5 bases). Trimming removed 0 bases from V and 8 bases from J, with 19 bases in between. Germline-derived CDR1 and CDR2 are ENHRY and SYGVKD. The CDR3 has 16 residues. The CDR3 sequence: CAISESRDTMKGGYTF. The CDR3 DNA sequence: TGTGCCATCAGTGAGTCGAGAGACACGATGAAGGGGGGCTACACCTTC.

The chain is built from TRBV5-4 and TRBJ1-2; no definite D call. V was shortened by 2 bases and J by 4 bases, with 15 bases between the two germline ends. The germline V gene encodes CDR1 SGHNT and CDR2 YYREEE (reference sequence). CDR3 size: 15 residues. This CDR3 is CASSFPFRRSYGYTF. In DNA, the CDR3 is TGTGCCAGCAGCTTCCCCTTTCGTAGGAGCTATGGCTACACCTTC.

The CDR3 sequence: CASSLRGSSVGELFF. The CDR3 bases are TGTGCCAGCAGCCTCAGGGGCAGCTCCGTCGGGGAGCTGTTTTTT. The J gene is TRBJ2-2, the V gene TRBV3-1 (or the pseudogene TRBV3-2); a weak D match, TRBD1 (6 bases). Germline V lookup: CDR1 LGHDT, CDR2 YNNKEL (reference sequence). The CDR3 spans 15 residues. Trimming left V 4 bases short and J 7 bases short, with 16 bases between.

This clone was recorded a few times. This rearrangement joins TRBV3-1 (or the pseudogene TRBV3-2) to TRBJ1-5, with 9 bases identical to TRBD1. Germline trimming cut 4 bases from V and 1 base from J; bases unmatched to any gene: 2. This CDR3 comprises 15 residues. Germline CDR1 LGHDT, CDR2 YNNKEL (reference sequence). CDR3 nucleotides: TGTGCCAGCAGCCCACAGGGGGCCAGCAATCAGCCCCAGCATTTT. Protein: CASSPQGASNQPQHF.

The chain links TRBV10-3 to TRBJ2-7, with TRBD1 identical over 9 bases. J lost 3 bases, V lost 2 bases, and 2 bases had no gene match. This CDR3 spans 14 amino acids. Germline V gene data show CDR1 as ENHRY and CDR2 as SYGVKD. The CDR3 bases are TGTGCCATCAGTGAGGGGACAGGGAGCTACGAGCAGTACTTC. This codes for CAISEGTGSYEQYF.

This clone was found once. V and J are TRBV14 and TRBJ2-1; 9 nucleotides line up with TRBD2. The CDR3 runs 16 residues. The germline CDR1 and CDR2 sequences are SGHDN and FVKESK. The junction had 7 bases not matched to a gene; V was cut back by 4 bases and J by 3 bases. CDR3 amino acids: CASSPYSGGLYNEQFF. CDR3 DNA sequence: TGTGCCAGCAGCCCCTATAGCGGGGGACTCTACAATGAGCAGTTCTTC. Full variable domain (outside the CDR3, taken from reference TRBV14 and TRBJ2-1): EAGVTQFPSHSVIEKGQTVTLRCDPISGHDNLYWYRRVMGKEIKFLLHFVKESKQDESGMPNNRFLAERTGGTYSTLKVQPAELEDSGVYFCASSPYSGGLYNEQFFGPGTRLTVL.

A few counts support this clone. The CDR3 DNA sequence: TGTGCCAGTAGCCTTCGCCGGGATAGCAATCAGCCCCAGCATTTT. This codes for CASSLRRDSNQPQHF. The chain employs TRBV19 and TRBJ1-5; D is unclear. This CDR3 is 15 amino acids long. V lost 6 bases and J 0 bases, leaving 12 bases between the germline ends. Germline V gene sequence: CDR1 LNHDA, CDR2 SQIVND (reference sequence).

The chain is built from TRBV9 and TRBJ1-4; tentative D call: TRBD1 (6 bases). Trimming removed 4 bases from V and 8 bases from J, with 12 bases in between. This CDR3 is 13 amino acids long. Germline V gene sequence: CDR1 SGDLS, CDR2 YYNGEE. The CDR3 is CASSPQGVEKLFF. In nucleotides, the CDR3 is TGTGCCAGCAGCCCACAGGGCGTGGAAAAACTGTTTTTT.

CDR3 bases: TGTGCCAGCAGTTACGCAGGGGATAGCACTGAAGCTTTCTTT. As protein: CASSYAGDSTEAFF. The rearrangement uses TRBV6-6 and TRBJ1-1; D is perhaps TRBD1 (6 bases). This CDR3 region has 14 residues. The germline CDR1 and CDR2 sequences are MNHNY and SVGAGI (reference sequence). Trimming cost V 2 bases and J 4 bases, with 11 bases left between them.

The rearrangement uses TRBV5-1 and TRBJ2-4; no firm D call. Looked up from germline, CDR1 is SGHRS and CDR2 is YFSETQ. This CDR3 is 16 amino acids long. V was trimmed by 3 bases and J by 0 bases, leaving 13 bases between them. Written as DNA, the CDR3 is TGCGCCAGCAGCTCTACGGTGAATCTAGCCAAAAACATTCAGTACTTC. Its translation: CASSSTVNLAKNIQYF.

The CDR3 here is CASSWGEQGSGYTF. CDR3 coding DNA: TGTGCCAGCAGTTGGGGGGAACAGGGGAGTGGCTACACCTTC. The chain links TRBV6-5 to TRBJ1-2; TRBD1 matches 7 bases. After removal of 4 bases from V and 7 bases from J, the junction contained 9 bases not matched to a gene. Germline assignment: CDR1 MNHEY and CDR2 SVGAGI. The CDR3 runs to 14 residues.

This clone turned up a few times. J is TRBJ1-1 and V is TRBV11-2; D might be TRBD1 (6 bases). CDR3 length equals 13 residues. Trimming removed 7 bases from V and 5 bases from J, with 14 bases in between. CDR1 is SGHAT and CDR2 is FQNNGV in the germline V gene. The CDR3 DNA is TGTGCCAGCACCTGGGGGGGCTCGACTGAAGCTTTCTTT. Translating it yields CASTWGGSTEAFF. The full variable domain, completed using reference TRBV11-2 and TRBJ1-1, is EAGVAQSPRYKIIEKRQSVAFWCNPISGHATLYWYQQILGQGPKLLIQFQNNGVVDDSQLPKDRFSAERLKGVDSTLKIQPAKLEDSAVYLCASTWGGSTEAFFGQGTRLTVV.

The V gene is TRBV7-3, the J gene TRBJ1-1; 8 bases line up with TRBD1. With 5 bases clipped from V and 10 bases from J, the junction kept 9 bases outside the gene matches. Germline values: CDR1 SGHTA, CDR2 FQGTGA. The CDR3 contains 13 residues. The DNA of the CDR3 is TGTGCCAGCAGCACCGGACAGGGCGGACGAGCTTTCTTT. Amino acid sequence: CASSTGQGGRAFF.

The V and J genes are TRBV7-8 and TRBJ1-3; D is undetermined. Trimming cost V 0 bases and J 3 bases, with 9 bases left between them. Per germline, CDR1 SGHVS and CDR2 FQNEAQ. The CDR3 covers 15 residues. The CDR3: CASSLALQVGNTIYF. The CDR3 region has the DNA TGTGCCAGCAGCTTAGCGCTGCAGGTTGGAAACACCATATATTTT.

This sequence joins TRBV5-1 and TRBJ2-1, with TRBD2 identical over 8 bases. The CDR3 runs 18 residues. Germline CDR1 reads SGHRS; CDR2 reads YFSETQ. The V segment lost 2 bases and the J segment 7 bases; nucleotides outside the gene matches: 17. This chain's CDR3 is CASSFRPALAASRNEQFF. The CDR3 coding sequence is TGCGCCAGCAGCTTCCGCCCGGCACTAGCGGCCTCAAGGAATGAGCAGTTCTTC.

This sequence joins TRBV10-3 and TRBJ2-7; D unresolved. CDR3 length: 13 residues. Germline V CDR1 and CDR2: ENHRY, SYGVKD. Trimming pared 3 bases from V and 2 bases from J, leaving 8 bases between. The DNA of the CDR3 is TGTGCCATCAGTGATGGCGGAACCTACGAGCAGTACTTC. Protein product: CAISDGGTYEQYF.

The chain links TRBV2 to TRBJ1-2; TRBD1 aligns across 7 bases. Trimming at V came to 4 bases and at J to 12 bases, leaving 11 bases not matched to a gene. The CDR3 consists of 13 residues. The germline CDR1 and CDR2 sequences are SNHLY and FYNNEI. The CDR3 sequence is CASSGYRDSSNTF. The CDR3 bases are TGTGCCAGCAGTGGATACCGGGACAGCAGCAACACCTTC.

The chain is built from TRBV7-3 and TRBJ2-5; 11 positions agree with TRBD2. V shed 3 bases and J 1 base; nucleotides not matched to a gene: 1. This CDR3 contains 15 residues. Germline CDR1 reads SGHTA; CDR2 reads FQGTGA. The CDR3 sequence is CASSFTSGGQETQYF. CDR3 DNA sequence: TGTGCCAGCAGCTTCACTAGCGGGGGCCAAGAGACCCAGTACTTC.

V gene TRBV2 combines with J gene TRBJ1-4; D is possibly TRBD1 (5 bases). Germline CDR1 and CDR2: SNHLY and FYNNEI. This CDR3 spans 15 amino acids. V shed 8 bases and J shed 0 bases, with 13 bases lying between them. CDR3 region: CASRQGGATNEKLFF. The CDR3 DNA is TGTGCCAGCCGCCAGGGTGGCGCAACTAATGAAAAACTGTTTTTT.

The chain couples TRBV5-1 to TRBJ1-4, with D possibly matching TRBD1 (5 bases). The CDR3 is 15 residues long. Germline lookup yields CDR1 SGHRS and CDR2 YFSETQ. The V end was cut by 0 bases, the J end by 8 bases, with 14 bases between. The chain's CDR3 is CASSLGFAEGEKLFF. DNA for the CDR3: TGCGCCAGCAGCTTGGGTTTTGCGGAGGGGGAAAAACTGTTTTTT.

The V and J genes are TRBV18 and TRBJ1-1; the D gene is possibly TRBD1 (6 bases). Trimming took 2 bases from V and 1 from J, leaving 8 bases between them. The CDR3 extends over 14 amino acids. Germline V CDR1 and CDR2: KGHSH, LQKENI. The CDR3: CASSPAGANTEAFF. The DNA for the CDR3 is TGTGCCAGCTCACCAGCGGGGGCGAACACTGAAGCTTTCTTT.

This chain uses TRBV5-1 with TRBJ2-7, with a tentative D call TRBD1 (6 bases). The CDR3 runs 15 residues. Germline loops: CDR1 SGHRS, CDR2 YFSETQ. V lost 4 bases, J lost 3 bases, and 17 bases lay in between. The CDR3 DNA sequence: TGCGCCAGCAGCCTAGGGACACCGGAAGGCTACGAGCAGTACTTC. Encoded protein: CASSLGTPEGYEQYF. Supplemented by reference TRBV5-1 and TRBJ2-7, the full variable domain reads KAGVTQTPRYLIKTRGQQVTLSCSPISGHRSVSWYQQTPGQGLQFLFEYFSETQRNKGNFPGRFSGRQFSNSRSEMNVSTLELGDSALYLCASSLGTPEGYEQYFGPGTRLTVT.

The chain joins TRBV30 to TRBJ2-1; D remains ambiguous. The CDR3 is made up of 12 amino acids. Trimming took off 4 bases at V and 7 bases at J, with 11 bases between the two ends. CDR1 is GTSNPN and CDR2 is SVGIG in the germline V gene (reference sequence). CDR3 sequence: CAWMLSWNEQFF. DNA for the CDR3: TGTGCCTGGATGCTCAGTTGGAATGAGCAGTTCTTC.

The chain links TRBV5-6 to TRBJ1-6; D unclear. Trimming stripped 1 base from V and 5 bases from J, with 4 bases between. The length of the CDR3 is 13 residues. CDR1 SGHDT and CDR2 YYEEEE come from the germline V gene. CDR3 loop: CASSLTNNSPLHF. The CDR3 DNA reads TGTGCCAGCAGCTTGACAAATAATTCACCCCTCCACTTT.

This chain connects TRBV28 to TRBJ1-2; possibly TRBD1 for D (5 bases). The CDR3 is 14 residues long. Trimming cost V 2 bases and J 0 bases, with 7 bases left between them. CDR1 and CDR2 (germline): MDHEN, SYDVKM. CDR3 amino acids: CASSLGRANYGYTF. The DNA of the CDR3 is TGTGCCAGCAGTTTAGGCAGGGCTAACTATGGCTACACCTTC.

A remark on this clone: The junction and the germline gene differ at one end; a read error may be behind it. The V call is TRBV11-1, the J call TRBJ2-1; 8 bases agree with TRBD2. The CDR3 is made up of 13 amino acids. CDR1 and CDR2 (germline): SGHAT, FQDESV (reference sequence). CDR3 coding DNA: TGTGCCAGCAGCCCACTTGTACGGGGGGGAAAGATCTTC. Its protein is CASSPLVRGGKIF. Filled out from reference TRBV11-1 and TRBJ2-1, the complete variable domain reads EAEVAQSPRYKITEKSQAVAFWCDPISGHATLYWYRQILGQGPELLVQFQDESVVDDSQLPKDRFSAERLKGVDSTLKIQPAELGDSAMYLCASSPLVRGGKIFGPGTRLTVL.

In this sample, this clone turned up a few times. V gene TRBV7-9 combines with J gene TRBJ1-2; D unresolved. This CDR3 contains 13 residues. Looked up from germline, CDR1 is SEHNR and CDR2 is FQNEAQ (reference sequence). Trimming removed 0 bases at V and 6 bases at J, with 8 bases between. As DNA, the CDR3 is TGTGCCAGCAGCTTAGCTGACCGGGATGGCTACACCTTC. It translates to CASSLADRDGYTF.